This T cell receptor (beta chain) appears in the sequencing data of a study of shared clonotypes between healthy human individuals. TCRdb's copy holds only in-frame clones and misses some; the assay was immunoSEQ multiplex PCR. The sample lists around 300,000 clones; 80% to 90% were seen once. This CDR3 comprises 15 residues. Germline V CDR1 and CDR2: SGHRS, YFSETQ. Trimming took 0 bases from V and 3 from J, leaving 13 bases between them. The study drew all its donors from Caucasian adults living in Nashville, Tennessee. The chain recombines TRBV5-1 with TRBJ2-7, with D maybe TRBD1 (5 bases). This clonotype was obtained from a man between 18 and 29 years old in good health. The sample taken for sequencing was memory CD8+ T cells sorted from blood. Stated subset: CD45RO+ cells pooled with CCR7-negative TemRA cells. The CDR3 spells CASSLATPRGYEQYF. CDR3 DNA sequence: TGCGCCAGCAGCTTGGCCACCCCAAGGGGCTACGAGCAGTACTTC.